Presented here are 32 T cell receptor beta chains from one specimen sequenced in a study of CD8 T cells in ankylosing spondylitis. TCRdb redid the calling of the 5' RACE reads with MiXCR, one entry per CDR3 protein. Of more than 250,000 distinct CDR3 sequences detected, roughly 10% appear once; the ten largest clones hold roughly 9%. The sample comprised blood, either unsorted or a sorted T cell fraction (not recorded which). The receptor source for this set is a female donor with ankylosing spondylitis or in good health (not recorded which).

This clonotype was counted ten times or more. V gene TRBV28 combines with J gene TRBJ2-7; 10 bases align to TRBD1. After removal of 0 bases from V and 4 bases from J, the junction contained 3 bases not matched to a gene. The V gene's germline CDR1 is MDHEN and CDR2 SYDVKM. The CDR3 has 15 amino acids. This CDR3 reads CASSLWTGGRYEQYF. The CDR3 bases are TGTGCCAGCAGTTTATGGACAGGGGGCAGGTACGAGCAGTACTTC. Full variable domain (remainder filled in from reference TRBV28 and TRBJ2-7): DVKVTQSSRYLVKRTGEKVFLECVQDMDHENMFWYRQDPGLGLRLIYFSYDVKMKEKGDIPEGYSVSREKKERFSLILESASTNQTSMYLCASSLWTGGRYEQYFGPGTRLTVT.

This sequence joins TRBV20-1 and TRBJ2-2; D is ambiguous. Per the germline V gene, CDR1 is DFQATT and CDR2 is SNEGSKA (reference sequence). The V gene lost 0 bases and the J gene lost 6 bases, with 11 bases spanning the gap. This CDR3 comprises 14 residues. The CDR3, as DNA: TGCAGTGCTAGAGATAACCGTGGTGCCGGGGAGCTGTTTTTT. The encoded protein is CSARDNRGAGELFF.

A word on this clonotype: This sequence may be a read error, since a much larger clone differs from it by one base. V gene TRBV7-9 combines with J gene TRBJ2-1; the D gene is possibly TRBD1 (6 bases). CDR1 and CDR2 from the germline V gene are SEHNR and FQNEAQ (reference sequence). The CDR3 spans 17 residues. CDR3 in DNA: TGTGCCAGCAGCTTGCCGACCGGACAGTTCTCCTGCAATGAGCAGTTCTTC. This gives the protein CASSLPTGQFSCNEQFF.

The chain joins TRBV5-1 to TRBJ2-2; D perhaps matches TRBD1 (6 bases). Germline lookup yields CDR1 SGHRS and CDR2 YFSETQ. Trimming removed 0 bases from V and 2 bases from J, with 17 bases in between. The CDR3 is 18 amino acids. CDR3 in amino acids: CASSLAHLTGSNTGELFF. CDR3 sequence (DNA): TGCGCCAGCAGCTTGGCCCACCTCACAGGGTCAAACACCGGGGAGCTGTTTTTT.

The rearrangement joins TRBV20-1 to TRBJ2-1, with D possibly matching TRBD1 (6 bases). Trimming shortened V by 3 bases and J by 10 bases, and 13 bases separated the two germline ends. This CDR3 has 12 amino acids. Germline V gives CDR1 DFQATT, CDR2 SNEGSKA (reference sequence). The CDR3 reads CSARVQGQEQFF. In nucleotides, the CDR3 is TGCAGTGCTAGGGTACAGGGCCAGGAGCAGTTCTTC.

J is TRBJ2-7 and V is TRBV28; D is perhaps TRBD2 (5 bases). The CDR3 spans 13 residues. The V gene's germline CDR1 is MDHEN and CDR2 SYDVKM. V dropped 2 bases and J dropped 5 bases, with 10 bases sitting between them. This CDR3 is CASSLRRPHEQYF. CDR3 nucleotides: TGTGCCAGCAGTTTAAGGAGGCCCCACGAGCAGTACTTC.

This clonotype was recorded at least ten times. The gene calls are TRBV11-2 and TRBJ1-2; the D gene is possibly TRBD1 (6 bases). The CDR3 is made up of 15 amino acids. Germline V gives CDR1 SGHAT, CDR2 FQNNGV. The ends were cut back, 5 bases at V and 9 bases at J, with 22 bases in the middle. The CDR3 bases are TGTGCCAGCAGCCCCATCCGGAGGGGGGCGTCTAGCTACACCTTC. Amino acids: CASSPIRRGASSYTF. The complete variable domain, with remaining parts taken from reference TRBV11-2 and TRBJ1-2, reads EAGVAQSPRYKIIEKRQSVAFWCNPISGHATLYWYQQILGQGPKLLIQFQNNGVVDDSQLPKDRFSAERLKGVDSTLKIQPAKLEDSAVYLCASSPIRRGASSYTFGSGTRLTVV.

The chain is built from TRBV11-2 and TRBJ1-2; D gene ambiguous. Germline CDR1 SGHAT, CDR2 FQNNGV. Trimming stripped 0 bases from V and 8 bases from J, with 10 bases between. The CDR3 length is 13 residues. This CDR3 reads CASSLEGAKGYTF. CDR3 DNA: TGTGCCAGCAGCTTAGAGGGTGCAAAGGGCTACACCTTC.

This clonotype has a count of ten or more. The chain links TRBV5-1 to TRBJ2-3; D may be TRBD1 (6 bases). Germline assignment: CDR1 SGHRS and CDR2 YFSETQ. V was clipped by 0 bases and J by 5 bases, with 10 bases between them. This CDR3 is 14 amino acids long. CDR3 sequence reads: CASSLARGGDTQYF. CDR3 coding DNA: TGCGCCAGCAGCTTGGCCCGAGGGGGAGATACGCAGTATTTT.

The chain joins TRBV7-2 to TRBJ2-3; no clear D gene. Looked up from germline, CDR1 is SGHTA and CDR2 is FQGNSA. V gave up 4 bases and J gave up 6 bases, with 11 bases separating them. The CDR3 is made up of 13 amino acids. CDR3 bases: TGTGCCAGCAGCTACTTGGAGCAGGATACGCAGTATTTT. Its translation is CASSYLEQDTQYF.

This clonotype was seen repeatedly, ten times or more. The chain recombines TRBV20-1 with TRBJ1-3, with 7 bases aligning to TRBD1. The CDR3 consists of 15 residues. Losses at the gene ends were 4 bases for V and 1 base for J; bases not matched to a gene: 7. CDR1 DFQATT and CDR2 SNEGSKA come from the germline V gene (reference sequence). The CDR3 DNA is TGCAGTGCTACCGGGACAGCGAGATCTGGAAACACCATATATTTT. Translated: CSATGTARSGNTIYF.

The chain links TRBV20-1 to TRBJ2-4; 13 bases are shared with TRBD2. The V and J ends lost 2 bases and 7 bases, in that order; junction bases with no gene match: 17. Germline lookup yields CDR1 DFQATT and CDR2 SNEGSKA (reference sequence). The CDR3 contains 19 residues. CDR3 in amino acids: CSARSFGTSGKWGHNIQYF. Here the CDR3 DNA reads TGCAGTGCTAGATCATTCGGGACTAGCGGGAAGTGGGGCCACAACATTCAGTACTTC.

V and J are TRBV5-1 and TRBJ2-3; perhaps D is TRBD1 or TRBD2 (5 bases each). CDR3 length: 15 residues. Per germline, CDR1 SGHRS and CDR2 YFSETQ. Trimming removed 3 bases at V and 2 bases at J, with 13 bases between. The CDR3 loop is CASSWWGRHTDTQYF. In nucleotides, the CDR3 is TGCGCCAGCAGCTGGTGGGGGAGACACACAGATACGCAGTATTTT.

This clonotype turned up a few times. The rearrangement links TRBV2 to TRBJ1-3; D gene uncertain. Germline CDR1 reads SNHLY; CDR2 reads FYNNEI. This CDR3 has 15 amino acids. V lost 3 bases to trimming and J lost 0 bases, with 9 bases between them. CDR3 loop: CASSDPPTSGNTIYF. The DNA of the CDR3 is TGTGCCAGCAGTGATCCACCTACCTCTGGAAACACCATATATTTT.

Note on this clonotype: A read error may explain this, as a much larger clone is one base away. The rearrangement uses TRBV5-1 and TRBJ1-1; TRBD1 might be the D (5 bases). The CDR3 covers 14 residues. The germline V gene has CDR1 SGHRS and CDR2 YFSETQ. CDR3 coding DNA: TGCACCAGCAGCTCAGGCGACAGAAACACTGAAGCTTTCTTT. Its protein is CTSSSGDRNTEAFF.

In this sample, this clonotype turned up many times. The chain joins TRBV20-1 to TRBJ2-7; 10 bases are shared with TRBD2. The CDR3 totals 17 residues. The germline gives CDR1 DFQATT, CDR2 SNEGSKA (reference sequence). The V gene end was trimmed by 0 bases and the J gene end by 3 bases; junction bases not matched to a gene: 11. CDR3 sequence (DNA): TGCAGTGCTAGAGACCCAGCGGGAGGGACGTCGGGCTACGAGCAGTACTTC. Amino acids: CSARDPAGGTSGYEQYF.

The gene calls are TRBV20-1 and TRBJ1-4; possible D gene TRBD1, 6 bases. The CDR3 is 14 amino acids. V dropped 6 bases and J dropped 5 bases, with 16 bases sitting between them. Germline values: CDR1 DFQATT, CDR2 SNEGSKA (reference sequence). The CDR3 loop is CSALLVGGNEKLFF. CDR3 sequence (DNA): TGCAGTGCCCTCTTAGTAGGGGGAAATGAAAAACTGTTTTTT.

The chain recombines TRBV18 with TRBJ2-3, with D unresolved. CDR1 is KGHSH, CDR2 LQKENI, per germline. The CDR3 runs to 14 residues. Trimming pared 0 bases from V and 2 bases from J, leaving 6 bases between. The CDR3 DNA reads as TGTGCCAGCTCACCACCGCAGCACACAGATACGCAGTATTTT. As protein: CASSPPQHTDTQYF.

This clonotype occurred many times. The chain combines TRBV24-1 with TRBJ2-1; the match to TRBD2 covers 16 bases. V dropped 5 bases and J dropped 5; count of bases not matched to a gene: 5. Germline V gene sequence: CDR1 KGHDR, CDR2 SFDVKD. CDR3 length: 17 residues. This CDR3 reads CATSGGGTSGRDNEQFF. CDR3 DNA sequence: TGTGCCACCAGTGGAGGTGGGACTAGCGGGAGGGACAATGAGCAGTTCTTC.

The rearrangement links TRBV6-5 to TRBJ2-1, with D maybe TRBD2 (6 bases). Per the germline V gene, CDR1 is MNHEY and CDR2 is SVGAGI. The CDR3 covers 12 residues. The V end lost 8 bases, the J end lost 9 bases, and 14 bases lay between the germline ends. As DNA, the CDR3 is TGTGCCAGCCGCCCCCGGCGGGGTGAGCAGTTCTTC. Amino acid sequence: CASRPRRGEQFF.

In the case of this clonotype: The junction does not match germline at one end; this may be a read error. This chain uses TRBV10-1 with TRBJ2-7; 8 bases are a match to TRBD1. Germline V gives CDR1 WNHNN, CDR2 SYGVQD (reference sequence). The CDR3 totals 14 residues. The CDR3 here is CVSSEGDRGYEQYF. DNA for the CDR3: TGCGTCAGCAGTGAGGGAGACAGGGGCTACGAGCAGTACTTC.

The chain is built from TRBV28 and TRBJ1-5; D call uncertain. The V end was cut by 6 bases, the J end by 0 bases, with 18 bases between. This CDR3 has 17 amino acids. Germline loops: CDR1 MDHEN, CDR2 SYDVKM. The CDR3 DNA reads as TGTGCCAGCAGCTACGGCATTTCCCATTATAGCAATCAGCCCCAGCATTTT. The encoded protein is CASSYGISHYSNQPQHF.

This clonotype has at least ten counts. The chain employs TRBV5-1 and TRBJ1-1, with unresolved D. The V gene lost 0 bases and the J gene lost 5 bases, with 17 bases spanning the gap. This CDR3 is 16 amino acids long. From germline, CDR1 is SGHRS and CDR2 YFSETQ. CDR3 nucleotide sequence: TGCGCCAGCAGCTTGGCCCACAGACCCGCTGGAACTGAAGCTTTCTTT. Translated: CASSLAHRPAGTEAFF.

The gene calls are TRBV20-1 and TRBJ2-1, with 7 bases lining up with TRBD1. Germline values: CDR1 DFQATT, CDR2 SNEGSKA (reference sequence). With 3 bases clipped from V and 8 bases from J, the junction kept 10 bases outside the gene matches. This CDR3 region has 14 residues. The CDR3 region is CSASPWTGRDEQFF. CDR3 nucleotides: TGCAGTGCTAGCCCATGGACAGGCCGCGATGAGCAGTTCTTC.

This clonotype was counted ten times or more. This chain uses TRBV20-1 with TRBJ1-5; D ambiguous. Germline V gives CDR1 DFQATT, CDR2 SNEGSKA (reference sequence). V was pared by 4 bases and J by 6 bases, with 25 bases between. This CDR3 has 17 amino acids. The CDR3 reads CSATPALASEVTQPQHF. The CDR3 DNA follows: TGCAGTGCTACCCCTGCCTTAGCCTCGGAGGTTACTCAGCCCCAGCATTTT.

The chain links TRBV11-1 to TRBJ1-1, with D perhaps TRBD1 (5 bases). CDR1 and CDR2 (germline): SGHAT, FQDESV (reference sequence). V was cut by 8 bases and J by 2 bases, with 12 bases left in between. The CDR3 is 13 residues long. In DNA form, the CDR3 reads TGTGCCAGCGGGGGGACGAAAAACACTGAAGCTTTCTTT. Protein sequence: CASGGTKNTEAFF.

This clonotype has at least ten counts. The chain uses TRBV24-1 and TRBJ2-1, with a tentative D call TRBD1 (6 bases). Germline-derived CDR1 and CDR2 are KGHDR and SFDVKD. The CDR3 loop spans 16 amino acids. Trimming shortened V by 0 bases and J by 8 bases, and 16 bases separated the two germline ends. This CDR3 is CATSDLQGIRGHEQFF. The CDR3 region has the DNA TGTGCCACCAGTGATTTGCAGGGGATCCGGGGCCATGAGCAGTTCTTC.

This clonotype was seen ten or more times. The chain carries TRBV15 and TRBJ2-3, with D uncertain. Trimming took off 5 bases at V and 2 bases at J, with 23 bases between the two ends. The germline V gene has CDR1 LNHNV and CDR2 YYDKDF (reference sequence). This CDR3 spans 18 amino acids. Written as DNA, the CDR3 is TGTGCCACCAGCCCAACTCGGGTTCAGTGGAATGTCACAGATACGCAGTATTTT. This codes for CATSPTRVQWNVTDTQYF.

In its sample, this clonotype was seen many times. This chain links TRBV6-1 with TRBJ1-5; D perhaps matches TRBD1 (5 bases). The CDR3 is 14 residues long. V lost 6 bases, J lost 3 bases, and 12 bases lay in between. Germline V gene data show CDR1 as MNHNS and CDR2 as SASEGT. In DNA form, the CDR3 reads TGTGCCAGCAGGATTGACAGTAACAATCAGCCCCAGCATTTT. Translated: CASRIDSNNQPQHF.

This clonotype was detected ten times or more. V gene TRBV19 combines with J gene TRBJ1-2; no clear D. Trimming removed 5 bases from V and 4 bases from J, with 8 bases in between. The germline CDR1 and CDR2 sequences are LNHDA and SQIVND (reference sequence). The CDR3 sequence is 12 residues long. In nucleotides, the CDR3 is TGTGCCAGTAGTCTCGCCTTCTATGGCTACACCTTC. Its translation is CASSLAFYGYTF.

This clonotype was observed many times. The chain carries TRBV20-1 and TRBJ2-5, with TRBD2 identical over 11 bases. Looked up from germline, CDR1 is DFQATT and CDR2 is SNEGSKA (reference sequence). This CDR3 has 14 amino acids. J lost 6 bases, V lost 3 bases, and 6 bases had no gene match. In DNA, the CDR3 is TGCAGTGCTAGGAGTAGCGGGAGGGCTAAGACCCAGTACTTC. It translates to CSARSSGRAKTQYF.

This clonotype showed up many times. The chain is built from TRBV5-1 and TRBJ1-1; D not resolved. The CDR3 is 13 residues long. V shed 0 bases and J shed 5 bases, with 8 bases lying between them. Germline V gene data show CDR1 as SGHRS and CDR2 as YFSETQ. CDR3 bases: TGCGCCAGCAGCTTGGAGACGAGTACTGAAGCTTTCTTT. Protein: CASSLETSTEAFF.